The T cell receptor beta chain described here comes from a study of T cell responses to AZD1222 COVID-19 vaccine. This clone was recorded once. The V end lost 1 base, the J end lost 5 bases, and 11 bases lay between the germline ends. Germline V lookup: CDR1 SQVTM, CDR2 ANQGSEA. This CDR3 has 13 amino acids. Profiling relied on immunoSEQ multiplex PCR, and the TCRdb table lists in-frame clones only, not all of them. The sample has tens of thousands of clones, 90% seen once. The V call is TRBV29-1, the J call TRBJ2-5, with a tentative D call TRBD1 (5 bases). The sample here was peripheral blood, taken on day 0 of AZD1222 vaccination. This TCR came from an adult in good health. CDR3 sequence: CSVEGATAETQYF. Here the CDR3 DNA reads TGCAGCGTTGAAGGGGCGACAGCGGAGACCCAGTACTTC.